Following are 26 T cell receptor beta chains from one sample sequenced in a study of cytomegalovirus exposure and HLA in healthy donors. The PCR ran on 60 Vbeta and 13 Jbeta primers. Sequencing was performed with immunoSEQ multiplex PCR; in TCRdb, only in-frame clones are kept and a portion is missing. Of approximately 220,000 clones listed, approximately 79% are singletons. Sequenced: PBMCs. The receptors derive from a male donor in good health and CMV-seronegative.

This sequence joins TRBV2 and TRBJ2-1; 14 positions match TRBD2. The germline V gene encodes CDR1 SNHLY and CDR2 FYNNEI. Trimming cost V 11 bases and J 1 base; bases outside gene matches: 10. The CDR3 length is 17 residues. The CDR3 sequence: CASTGTSGSKSYNEQFF. The DNA for the CDR3 is TGTGCCTCCACCGGGACTAGCGGGAGTAAGTCCTACAATGAGCAGTTCTTC.

V usage is TRBV7-8 and J usage is TRBJ2-3; 10 positions match TRBD2. V shed 5 bases and J 1 base; nucleotides not matched to a gene: 9. The CDR3 runs 17 residues. Germline V gene lookup returns CDR1 SGHVS and CDR2 FQNEAQ. The CDR3 protein is CASSPGAGTSGTDTQYF. The DNA of the CDR3 is TGTGCCAGCAGCCCTGGCGCCGGGACTAGCGGCACAGATACGCAGTATTTT.

This rearrangement joins TRBV9 to TRBJ2-1; D is perhaps TRBD2 (5 bases). This CDR3 comprises 16 residues. Germline CDR1 and CDR2: SGDLS and YYNGEE. V dropped 0 bases and J dropped 2 bases, with 12 bases sitting between them. In nucleotides, the CDR3 is TGTGCCAGCAGCGTAGGAGCGGAACCCACCTACAATGAGCAGTTCTTC. Encoded protein: CASSVGAEPTYNEQFF.

The CDR3 reads CASSLLTGGNEQFF. DNA for the CDR3: TGTGCCAGCAGCTTACTTACAGGGGGAAATGAGCAGTTCTTC. The chain links TRBV7-9 to TRBJ2-1; TRBD1 matches at 8 bases. Germline loops: CDR1 SEHNR, CDR2 FQNEAQ (reference sequence). J gave up 7 bases and V 2 bases, and 4 bases lay outside the gene matches. The CDR3 has 14 amino acids.

The genes are TRBV9 and TRBJ2-5; 8 bases agree with TRBD2. The V segment lost 4 bases and the J segment 2 bases; nucleotides outside the gene matches: 7. Germline V lookup: CDR1 SGDLS, CDR2 YYNGEE. The CDR3 totals 15 residues. CDR3 amino acids: CASSILAGTQETQYF. CDR3 bases: TGTGCCAGCAGCATCTTAGCGGGAACGCAAGAGACCCAGTACTTC.

The rearrangement uses TRBV29-1 and TRBJ1-2, with 10 bases that match TRBD1. CDR1 is SQVTM, CDR2 ANQGSEA, per germline. The CDR3 is 15 residues long. The trim removed 0 bases at V and 4 bases at J, leaving 5 bases unmatched. In DNA form, the CDR3 reads TGCAGCGTTGAAGAAAGGACAGGGGGTACCTATGGCTACACCTTC. Amino acids: CSVEERTGGTYGYTF.

This chain links TRBV28 with TRBJ1-2; 10 nucleotides agree with TRBD1. This CDR3 spans 15 amino acids. V shed 5 bases, J shed 7 bases, and the junction held 10 bases outside the gene matches. Germline CDR1 is MDHEN and CDR2 is SYDVKM. The CDR3 DNA sequence: TGTGCCAGCAGTGGCCACCGGACAGGGGGTCGTGGCTACACCTTC. It codes for CASSGHRTGGRGYTF.

The chain couples TRBV7-2 to TRBJ2-3; TRBD2 agrees at 7 bases. This CDR3 contains 14 residues. Looked up from germline, CDR1 is SGHTA and CDR2 is FQGNSA. With 0 bases clipped from V and 4 bases from J, the junction kept 1 base outside the gene matches. For the CDR3, the DNA is TGTGCCAGCAGCTTAGCGGGGGGGTCAGATACGCAGTATTTT. Its protein is CASSLAGGSDTQYF.

The chain has TRBV5-4 and TRBJ1-2; weak D call: TRBD1 (5 bases). CDR1 SGHNT and CDR2 YYREEE come from the germline V gene (reference sequence). The CDR3 runs to 15 residues. V lost 0 bases and J lost 5, with 14 bases in between. DNA of the CDR3: TGTGCCAGCAGCTTGGCGGGGGATGGGCCTTATGGCTACACCTTC. Protein sequence: CASSLAGDGPYGYTF.

This rearrangement joins TRBV10-3 to TRBJ2-3; 11 bases match TRBD1. This CDR3 is 13 amino acids long. Germline V gene lookup returns CDR1 ENHRY and CDR2 SYGVKD. Trimming cost V 7 bases and J 6 bases; bases outside gene matches: 3. Here the CDR3 DNA reads TGTGCCATCACGGGGGACAGGGGGGATACGCAGTATTTT. Residues: CAITGDRGDTQYF.

This clone showed up just once. This chain joins TRBV6-5 and TRBJ1-5, with D tentatively TRBD1 (5 bases). This CDR3 is built from 15 residues. V was clipped by 6 bases and J by 2 bases, with 14 bases between them. CDR1 and CDR2 from the germline V gene are MNHEY and SVGAGI. The CDR3 region is CASSFTGGRNQPQHF. The CDR3 nucleotides are TGTGCCAGCAGCTTCACCGGGGGACGCAATCAGCCCCAGCATTTT.

This chain uses TRBV5-1 with TRBJ2-5; tentative D call: TRBD2 (5 bases). Germline V gives CDR1 SGHRS, CDR2 YFSETQ. The CDR3 spans 14 residues. V lost 2 bases to trimming and J lost 5 bases, with 13 bases between them. CDR3 nucleotide sequence: TGCGCCAGCAGCTTAATCGGGGAAGGTGAGACCCAGTACTTC. It encodes CASSLIGEGETQYF.

This chain joins TRBV11-2 and TRBJ2-7; D is possibly TRBD1 (5 bases). The V gene's germline CDR1 is SGHAT and CDR2 FQNNGV. The CDR3 loop spans 15 amino acids. V shed 4 bases and J shed 4 bases, with 17 bases lying between them. The CDR3 here is CASSYSWQGVYEQYF. The CDR3 bases are TGTGCCAGCAGCTACTCCTGGCAGGGTGTTTACGAGCAGTACTTC.

The gene calls are TRBV18 and TRBJ1-1; D is ambiguous. Germline CDR1 is KGHSH and CDR2 is LQKENI. The CDR3 sequence is 13 residues long. V lost 3 bases and J 3 bases, leaving 8 bases between the germline ends. CDR3 nucleotides: TGTGCCAGCTCACCTTGGAGGGACACTGAAGCTTTCTTT. Amino acids: CASSPWRDTEAFF.

On this clone: The conserved closing phenylalanine or tryptophan is absent in this CDR3, likely reflecting a read error. The chain uses TRBV7-8 and TRBJ1-6; D unresolved. The CDR3 spans 13 residues. Germline lookup yields CDR1 SGHVS and CDR2 FQNEAQ. The V and J ends lost 1 base and 11 bases respectively, with 9 bases between them. The CDR3 here is CASSLEGGAPLHL. In DNA form, the CDR3 reads TGTGCCAGCAGCTTAGAGGGAGGAGCACCCCTCCACCTT.

This clone was seen only once. The chain combines TRBV5-5 with TRBJ2-3; the D is unclear. The CDR3 is made up of 16 amino acids. Germline V gene data show CDR1 as SGHKS and CDR2 as YYEKEE (reference sequence). Trimming removed 6 bases from V and 2 bases from J, with 19 bases in between. The DNA for the CDR3 is TGTGCCAGCACCCGTGAACAGTTTGGCCCCACAGATACGCAGTATTTT. Protein sequence: CASTREQFGPTDTQYF.

The chain carries TRBV29-1 and TRBJ1-2; weak D call: TRBD1 (5 bases). With 7 bases removed from V and 7 bases from J, the gap between germline ends came to 16 bases. Per germline, CDR1 SQVTM and CDR2 ANQGSEA. This CDR3 is built from 12 residues. The DNA of the CDR3 is TGCAGCGCAGCCGGGGGGAATGGTGGCTACACCTTC. Amino acid sequence: CSAAGGNGGYTF.

This clone has a single count. This chain uses TRBV7-9 with TRBJ2-3; maybe TRBD1 (6 bases). The CDR3 length is 14 residues. Germline CDR1 SEHNR, CDR2 FQNEAQ (reference sequence). Trimming removed 5 bases at V and 7 bases at J, with 16 bases between. The CDR3 spells CASSPSDRRYTQYF. For the CDR3, the DNA is TGTGCCAGCAGCCCGAGCGACAGGAGATATACGCAGTATTTT. The variable domain in full, with the rest retrieved from reference TRBV7-9 and TRBJ2-3, is DTGVSQNPRHKITKRGQNVTFRCDPISEHNRLYWYRQTLGQGPEFLTYFQNEAQLEKSRLLSDRFSAERPKGSFSTLEIQRTEQGDSAMYLCASSPSDRRYTQYFGPGTRLTVL.

The chain carries TRBV5-5 and TRBJ2-7; 15 nucleotides align to TRBD2. Germline loops: CDR1 SGHKS, CDR2 YYEKEE (reference sequence). Losses at the gene ends were 0 bases for V and 2 bases for J; bases not matched to a gene: 6. The CDR3 spans 18 residues. The CDR3, as DNA: TGTGCCAGCAGCTTGGCCGGGACTAGCGGGAGGAAACCCTACGAGCAGTACTTC. Translating it yields CASSLAGTSGRKPYEQYF.

With regard to this clone: Other DNA sequences in the same sample also yield this CDR3. V is TRBV19 and J is TRBJ1-2; 8 bases are shared with TRBD1. V was pared by 6 bases and J by 3 bases, with 3 bases of the junction left unmatched. Germline V lookup: CDR1 LNHDA, CDR2 SQIVND (reference sequence). CDR3 length: 13 amino acids. In DNA, the CDR3 is TGTGCCAGTAGCTACAGGGGGGACTATGGCTACACCTTC. The encoded protein is CASSYRGDYGYTF.

The chain has TRBV7-2 and TRBJ1-6, with 8 bases lining up with TRBD1. Trimming took 1 base from V and 7 from J; bases not matched to a gene: 6. Germline lookup yields CDR1 SGHTA and CDR2 FQGNSA. The CDR3 sequence is 16 residues long. This chain's CDR3 is CASSLVSGGGNSPLHF. CDR3 coding DNA: TGTGCCAGCAGCTTAGTTTCAGGGGGCGGGAATTCACCCCTCCACTTT.

The chain couples TRBV5-1 to TRBJ1-2; 8 nucleotides agree with TRBD1. Germline-derived CDR1 and CDR2 are SGHRS and YFSETQ. J lost 1 base, V lost 4 bases, and 6 bases had no gene match. CDR3 length: 15 amino acids. CDR3: CASSPGQGSNYGYTF. The DNA for the CDR3 is TGCGCCAGCAGCCCCGGACAGGGTAGTAACTATGGCTACACCTTC.

The gene calls are TRBV30 and TRBJ1-2; 8 bases line up with TRBD1. V shed 4 bases and J 7 bases; nucleotides not matched to a gene: 8. The CDR3 has 13 residues. The germline gives CDR1 GTSNPN, CDR2 SVGIG (reference sequence). The CDR3 region is CAWTFTGGLGYTF. CDR3 bases: TGTGCCTGGACCTTTACAGGGGGGCTTGGCTACACCTTC.

V and J are TRBV6-5 and TRBJ1-5; TRBD1 matches 9 bases. CDR1 is MNHEY, CDR2 SVGAGI, per germline. The CDR3 has 14 residues. J gave up 7 bases and V 6 bases, and 7 bases lay outside the gene matches. DNA for the CDR3: TGTGCCAGCAGCCGAACAGGGGGCTGGCAGCCCCAGCATTTT. It translates to CASSRTGGWQPQHF.

This sequence joins TRBV15 and TRBJ2-5; no firm D call. The CDR3 length is 16 residues. The ends were cut back, 1 base at V and 2 bases at J, with 14 bases in the middle. Germline CDR1 is LNHNV and CDR2 is YYDKDF (reference sequence). The CDR3 loop reads CATSRGTRGRQETQYF. In DNA form, the CDR3 reads TGTGCCACCAGCAGAGGAACTCGAGGCCGGCAAGAGACCCAGTACTTC. Based on the CDR3 plus reference TRBV15 and TRBJ2-5, the full variable domain is DAMVIQNPRYQVTQFGKPVTLSCSQTLNHNVMYWYQQKSSQAPKLLFHYYDKDFNNEADTPDNFQSRRPNTSFCFLDIRSPGLGDTAMYLCATSRGTRGRQETQYFGPGTRLLVL.

As to this clone: At one end, the junction sequence differs from germline, possibly due to a read error. The chain couples TRBV30 to TRBJ2-7, with 9 bases fitting TRBD2. The CDR3 length is 13 residues. CDR1 and CDR2 (germline): GTSNPN, SVGIG (reference sequence). The chain's CDR3 is CAWGGGASHEQYF. The CDR3 coding sequence is TGTGCCTGGGGCGGGGGGGCCTCCCACGAGCAGTACTTC.